The present TCR beta chain was sequenced within a study of T cell repertoires in cytomegalovirus infection. Across the whole study: Public TCR beta signatures marked donors with CMV infection and the matching HLA. Study results and caveats: Dominating the ex vivo response were HLA-C-restricted CMV-specific TCR beta clonotypes. People with CMV and the relevant HLA were identified by cumulative public TCR beta family frequency.

Trimming cost V 8 bases and J 4 bases, with 17 bases left between them. The CDR3 sequence is 14 residues long. Details on this clonotype: Antigen unknown.

TCRdb redid the calling of the reads with MiXCR, one entry per CDR3 protein. The repertoire holds some 920,000 distinct CDR3 sequences, less than 35% seen once, with about 14% in the top ten. V and J are TRBV5-3 and TRBJ2-3, with D hard to call. TRBV5-3 is an open reading frame, and its role is uncertain. This TCR came from a human donor in good health (CMV status not recorded). Some clones in this sample may be carry-over from other donors' samples. Specimen: cultured CD8+ T cells from PBMCs, collected from culture after CMV antigen stimulation. The CDR3 spells CASSPRPIADTQYF. Written as DNA, the CDR3 is TGTGCCAGCAGCCCCAGGCCCATAGCAGATACGCAGTATTTT.